The 25 T cell receptor beta chains listed next were all sequenced from one sample in a study of immune evolution from preneoplasia to lung adenocarcinoma. Clones were read by immunoSEQ multiplex PCR, and TCRdb kept only the in-frame ones, dropping some. Counted here are around 2,400 clones, under 80% occurring once; the ten biggest clones make up roughly 15%. The sequencing sample was made of FFPE adjacent normal lung tissue. Source of these receptors: a person aged 55-80 years with lung adenocarcinoma.

This clone occurred a few times. The CDR3, as DNA: TGCGCCAGCAGTACAGGGGATTTGAACACTGAAGCTTTCTTT. Its translation is CASSTGDLNTEAFF. V gene TRBV5-1 combines with J gene TRBJ1-1; 7 nucleotides align to TRBD1. The CDR3 sequence is 14 residues long. The junction had 4 bases not matched to a gene; V was cut back by 5 bases and J by 0 bases. Looked up from germline, CDR1 is SGHRS and CDR2 is YFSETQ.

The V and J genes are TRBV11-3 and TRBJ2-3; D is unclear. V was clipped by 3 bases and J by 6 bases, with 10 bases between them. The CDR3 covers 13 residues. Germline CDR1 SGHNT, CDR2 YENEEA. The CDR3 is CASSFLLADTQYF. CDR3 in DNA: TGTGCCAGCAGCTTCCTCTTAGCTGATACGCAGTATTTT.

The V and J genes are TRBV6-5 and TRBJ1-6; 7 positions match TRBD1. The V segment lost 4 bases and the J segment 9 bases; nucleotides outside the gene matches: 6. Germline CDR1 is MNHEY and CDR2 is SVGAGI. The CDR3 has 14 amino acids. The CDR3 loop is CASSSDRDPSPLHF. The CDR3 DNA follows: TGTGCCAGCAGTTCTGACAGGGATCCTTCACCCCTCCACTTT.

The gene calls are TRBV6-1 and TRBJ2-7; possibly TRBD1 for D (6 bases). Germline V CDR1 and CDR2: MNHNS, SASEGT. V shed 4 bases and J shed 3 bases, with 10 bases lying between them. The CDR3 has 13 amino acids. The CDR3 is CASSADSYYEQYF. The DNA of the CDR3 is TGTGCCAGCAGTGCGGACAGCTACTACGAGCAGTACTTC.

The chain combines TRBV5-1 with TRBJ2-1; D might be TRBD2 (6 bases). The V gene lost 0 bases and the J gene lost 5 bases, with 9 bases spanning the gap. The CDR3 runs 14 residues. Per germline, CDR1 SGHRS and CDR2 YFSETQ. CDR3 DNA sequence: TGCGCCAGCAGCTTGGTTAGCGGAAACAATGAGCAGTTCTTC. It is translated as CASSLVSGNNEQFF.

The chain is built from TRBV5-1 and TRBJ2-2, with D uncertain. V was clipped by 1 base and J by 1 base, with 11 bases between them. CDR3 length: 16 residues. The germline CDR1 and CDR2 sequences are SGHRS and YFSETQ. CDR3 nucleotides: TGCGCCAGCAGCTTGCTACCATCTGAGAACACCGGGGAGCTGTTTTTT. Its translation: CASSLLPSENTGELFF.

This clone occurred a few times. The chain carries TRBV7-2 and TRBJ1-4, with TRBD1 as a possible D gene (6 bases). The CDR3 is made up of 15 amino acids. Germline V gene lookup returns CDR1 SGHTA and CDR2 FQGNSA. With 4 bases removed from V and 7 bases from J, the gap between germline ends came to 16 bases. The chain's CDR3 is CASSSRGGAREKLFF. The CDR3, as DNA: TGTGCCAGCAGCTCCCGTGGGGGGGCGCGTGAAAAACTGTTTTTT.

The V and J genes are TRBV28 and TRBJ2-3; 8 bases fit TRBD2. CDR3 size: 14 residues. Looked up from germline, CDR1 is MDHEN and CDR2 is SYDVKM. Trimming took 5 bases from V and 0 from J; bases not matched to a gene: 1. CDR3 region: CASSQRGSTDTQYF. CDR3 coding DNA: TGTGCCAGCAGTCAGCGGGGGAGCACAGATACGCAGTATTTT.

The rearrangement links TRBV2 to TRBJ1-5; 8 nucleotides agree with TRBD1. The CDR3 length is 14 residues. Trimming at V came to 7 bases and at J to 3 bases, leaving 5 bases not matched to a gene. Germline values: CDR1 SNHLY, CDR2 FYNNEI. The CDR3 loop is CASTMGQVNQPQHF. In nucleotides, the CDR3 is TGTGCCAGCACCATGGGACAGGTCAATCAGCCCCAGCATTTT.

The gene calls are TRBV6-1 and TRBJ2-7, with D uncertain. The germline V gene encodes CDR1 MNHNS and CDR2 SASEGT. The CDR3 totals 14 residues. The ends were cut back, 6 bases at V and 1 base at J, with 13 bases in the middle. The CDR3 DNA sequence: TGTGCCAGCAGACCGTCATGGGGATCCTACGAGCAGTACTTC. This encodes CASRPSWGSYEQYF.

This clone occurred once. This chain joins TRBV7-9 and TRBJ2-1; the match to TRBD2 covers 13 bases. Per the germline V gene, CDR1 is SEHNR and CDR2 is FQNEAQ (reference sequence). The V gene end was trimmed by 6 bases and the J gene end by 4 bases; junction bases not matched to a gene: 6. This CDR3 contains 16 residues. In DNA, the CDR3 is TGTGCCAGCAGACACGGGACTAGCGGGGTTTACAATGAGCAGTTCTTC. Protein sequence: CASRHGTSGVYNEQFF.

This chain joins TRBV5-6 and TRBJ1-1, with D possibly being TRBD1 (5 bases). This CDR3 contains 14 residues. From germline, CDR1 is SGHDT and CDR2 YYEEEE. V was shortened by 2 bases and J by 3 bases, with 11 bases between the two germline ends. The CDR3 here is CASSFQGFDTEAFF. The CDR3 nucleotides are TGTGCCAGCAGCTTCCAGGGTTTTGACACTGAAGCTTTCTTT.

V is TRBV6-1 and J is TRBJ1-5; 7 bases fit TRBD1. This CDR3 has 17 residues. Germline loops: CDR1 MNHNS, CDR2 SASEGT. V lost 4 bases and J lost 1; bases outside the gene matches: 10. The CDR3 is CASSVIRGKGSNQPQHF. The DNA for the CDR3 is TGTGCCAGCAGTGTCATCAGGGGGAAAGGGAGCAATCAGCCCCAGCATTTT.

The rearrangement links TRBV4-1 to TRBJ2-7, with TRBD2 as a possible D gene (5 bases). This CDR3 spans 15 amino acids. Germline V CDR1 and CDR2: MGHRA, YSYEKL. Between the trimmed V and J ends, which lost 4 bases and 6 bases, there was a span of 19 bases. The DNA for the CDR3 is TGCGCCAGCAGCCCCAAGGACGGGGTGTCGGGCGAGCAGTACTTC. Protein product: CASSPKDGVSGEQYF.

The chain combines TRBV27 with TRBJ2-7; TRBD1 matches at 7 bases. CDR3 size: 13 residues. Germline loops: CDR1 MNHEY, CDR2 SMNVEV (reference sequence). Unmatched junction bases numbered 6, after V lost 3 bases and J lost 7 bases. This CDR3 reads CASSFLGGHEQYF. The CDR3 DNA reads TGTGCCAGCAGTTTTCTAGGGGGCCATGAGCAGTACTTC.

This chain links TRBV10-3 with TRBJ1-3, with no clear D. Deletions cut 8 bases from V and 0 bases from J, with 11 bases between. CDR1 and CDR2 (germline): ENHRY, SYGVKD. The CDR3 sequence is 14 residues long. The CDR3 DNA reads as TGTGCCATCCGCCGGGAGATCTCTGGAAACACCATATATTTT. Amino acids: CAIRREISGNTIYF.

J is TRBJ2-7 and V is TRBV28; D uncertain. The CDR3 runs 16 residues. V shed 6 bases and J shed 2 bases, with 20 bases lying between them. Germline V gives CDR1 MDHEN, CDR2 SYDVKM. The CDR3 is CASSLGSVAITYEQYF. In DNA form, the CDR3 reads TGTGCCAGCAGCCTAGGCAGCGTGGCCATAACCTACGAGCAGTACTTC.

V usage is TRBV28 and J usage is TRBJ2-5, with D possibly matching TRBD2 (5 bases). Deletions cut 3 bases from V and 5 bases from J, with 13 bases between. Germline lookup yields CDR1 MDHEN and CDR2 SYDVKM. The CDR3 has 14 amino acids. The CDR3 DNA sequence: TGTGCCAGCAGTTTGATAGGGCCGGGGGAGACCCAGTACTTC. Translation: CASSLIGPGETQYF.

The chain is built from TRBV11-1 and TRBJ1-4; D gene ambiguous. Trimming took off 5 bases at V and 7 bases at J, with 17 bases between the two ends. Germline-derived CDR1 and CDR2 are SGHAT and FQDESV (reference sequence). The CDR3 sequence is 15 residues long. This CDR3 is CASSLHMDLGEKLFF. CDR3 bases: TGTGCCAGCAGCCTACATATGGACCTCGGTGAAAAACTGTTTTTT.

J is TRBJ2-3 and V is TRBV7-9; 9 bases agree with TRBD1. The CDR3 covers 17 residues. The germline V gene encodes CDR1 SEHNR and CDR2 FQNEAQ (reference sequence). The V gene end was trimmed by 4 bases and the J gene end by 1 base; junction bases not matched to a gene: 9. The DNA for the CDR3 is TGTGCCAGCAGCTCCACGGGACAGGGATGGGGCACAGATACGCAGTATTTT. This translates into CASSSTGQGWGTDTQYF.

This rearrangement joins TRBV6-1 to TRBJ1-2, with a weak D call TRBD1 (5 bases). CDR1 and CDR2 from the germline V gene are MNHNS and SASEGT. The CDR3 is made up of 16 amino acids. Trimming shortened V by 4 bases and J by 4 bases, and 19 bases separated the two germline ends. The CDR3 region is CASSGGTTFGGYGYTF. As DNA, the CDR3 is TGTGCCAGCAGTGGAGGGACCACTTTTGGGGGCTATGGCTACACCTTC.

This clone was picked up one time. This chain connects TRBV7-6 to TRBJ2-7, with a possible D match to TRBD1 (6 bases). In germline, CDR1 is SGHVS, CDR2 FNYEAQ. Trimming pared 2 bases from V and 5 bases from J, leaving 13 bases between. The CDR3 sequence is 14 residues long. CDR3 in amino acids: CASSLRQGIDEQYF. The CDR3 nucleotides read TGTGCCAGCAGCTTAAGGCAGGGGATTGACGAGCAGTACTTC.

The gene calls are TRBV2 and TRBJ2-5; D possibly uses TRBD1 or TRBD2 (6 bases each). V gave up 7 bases and J gave up 3 bases, with 15 bases separating them. CDR1 SNHLY and CDR2 FYNNEI come from the germline V gene. The CDR3 covers 14 residues. The chain's CDR3 is CASTVQGGEETQYF. As DNA, the CDR3 is TGTGCCAGCACCGTACAGGGAGGTGAAGAGACCCAGTACTTC.

The chain combines TRBV13 with TRBJ1-4, with D possibly being TRBD1 (6 bases). V gave up 5 bases and J gave up 5 bases, with 12 bases separating them. The length of the CDR3 is 14 residues. CDR1 and CDR2 (germline): PRHDT, FYEKMQ (reference sequence). CDR3 protein: CASSLRTANEKLFF. The CDR3 bases are TGTGCCAGCAGCCTGAGGACAGCAAATGAAAAACTGTTTTTT.

The chain recombines TRBV7-6 with TRBJ2-5; D unresolved. From germline, CDR1 is SGHVS and CDR2 FNYEAQ. Trimming took off 5 bases at V and 3 bases at J, with 13 bases between the two ends. The CDR3 loop spans 14 amino acids. DNA of the CDR3: TGTGCCAGCAGCCCAGAGGTGCCCAAAGAGACCCAGTACTTC. Protein sequence: CASSPEVPKETQYF.